This T cell receptor beta chain was sequenced in a study of OX40 agonist ivuxolimab in advanced cancers. Profiled with immunoSEQ multiplex PCR; TCRdb holds only in-frame clones, not every one. The sample comprises 57,000 or so clones, 85% to 90% of which are singletons, and approximately 4% rests with the top ten. From germline, CDR1 is MNHNS and CDR2 SASEGT. The CDR3 is made up of 11 amino acids. Trimming removed 5 bases from V and 5 bases from J, with 7 bases in between. Sampling of blood occurred at baseline, cycle 4 day 1, and cycle 7 day 1. The J gene is TRBJ2-7, the V gene TRBV6-1; D remains ambiguous. The receptor was derived from an adult with an advanced solid tumor such as melanoma, head and neck, liver or kidney cancer. Sample: CD4+ or CD8+ T cells sorted from blood, taken in a trial of the OX40 agonist ivuxolimab. The DNA of the CDR3 is TGTGCCAGCAGTTTAGGGCACGAGCAGTACTTC. Translation gives CASSLGHEQYF.